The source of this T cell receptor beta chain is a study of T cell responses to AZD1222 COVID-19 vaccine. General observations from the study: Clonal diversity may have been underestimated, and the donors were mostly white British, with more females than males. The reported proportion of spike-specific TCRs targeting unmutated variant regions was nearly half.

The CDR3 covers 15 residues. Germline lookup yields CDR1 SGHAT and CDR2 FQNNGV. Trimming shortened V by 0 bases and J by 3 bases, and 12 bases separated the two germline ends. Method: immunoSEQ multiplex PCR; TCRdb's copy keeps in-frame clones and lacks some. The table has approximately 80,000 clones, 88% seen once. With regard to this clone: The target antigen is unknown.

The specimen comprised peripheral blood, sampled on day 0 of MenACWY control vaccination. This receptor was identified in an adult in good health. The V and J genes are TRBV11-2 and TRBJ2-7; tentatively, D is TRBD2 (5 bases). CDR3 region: CASSLEAGQNYEQYF. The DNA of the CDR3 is TGTGCCAGCAGCTTAGAGGCGGGCCAGAACTACGAGCAGTACTTC. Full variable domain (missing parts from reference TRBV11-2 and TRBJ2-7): EAGVAQSPRYKIIEKRQSVAFWCNPISGHATLYWYQQILGQGPKLLIQFQNNGVVDDSQLPKDRFSAERLKGVDSTLKIQPAKLEDSAVYLCASSLEAGQNYEQYFGPGTRLTVT.